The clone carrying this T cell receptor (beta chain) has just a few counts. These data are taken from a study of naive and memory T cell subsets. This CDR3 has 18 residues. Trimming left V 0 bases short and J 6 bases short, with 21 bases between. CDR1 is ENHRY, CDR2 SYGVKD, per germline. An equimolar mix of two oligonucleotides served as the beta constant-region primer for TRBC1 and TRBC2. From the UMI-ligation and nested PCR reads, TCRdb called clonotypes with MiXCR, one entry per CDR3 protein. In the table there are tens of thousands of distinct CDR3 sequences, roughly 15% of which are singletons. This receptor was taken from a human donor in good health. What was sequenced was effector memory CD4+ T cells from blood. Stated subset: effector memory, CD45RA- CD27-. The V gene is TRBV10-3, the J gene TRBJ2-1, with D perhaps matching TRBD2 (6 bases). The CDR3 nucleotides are TGTGCCATCAGTGAGTCGAATCCTAGCGCCCTTCTAGGCAATGAGCAGTTCTTC. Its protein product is CAISESNPSALLGNEQFF.